This T cell receptor (beta chain) is from a study of CD8+ T cells in alopecia areata. General observations from the study: Scalp specimens additionally yield sequences from normal skin's resident alphabeta T cells. Tofacitinib significantly decreased scalp clonality and expanded CD8+ clones among top 100. Because one nonresponder was included, the link of baseline CD8+ expansion to response is considered uncertain. Many expanded lesional clones persisted in scalp and blood during tofacitinib.

Only a few counts were recorded for this clone. Its specificity is unknown. This CDR3 region has 18 residues. Trimming at V came to 4 bases and at J to 2 bases, leaving 11 bases not matched to a gene. Per the germline V gene, CDR1 is SGHVS and CDR2 is FQNEAQ. Treatment defined: oral pan-JAK inhibitor, 5-10 mg twice daily. Following extraction, RNA underwent reverse transcription to cDNA, which served as the sequencing template. Produced via immunoSEQ multiplex PCR; TCRdb's table is partial and in-frame only. Of hundreds of thousands of clones detected, less than 45% appear once; the ten largest clones hold about 0.48%.

This receptor was obtained from a human donor with alopecia areata. Sequencing used CD4+ T cells sorted from blood, obtained around week 31, from a patient treated with tofacitinib. The rearrangement links TRBV7-8 to TRBJ2-7; TRBD2 matches at 13 bases. The CDR3 region has the DNA TGTGCCAGCAGCTCGGGCCCAGCCACTAGCGGGAGGGCCTACGAGCAGTACTTC. Translated: CASSSGPATSGRAYEQYF. The whole variable domain, filled in from reference TRBV7-8 and TRBJ2-7, reads GAGVSQSPRYKVAKRGQDVALRCDPISGHVSLFWYQQALGQGPEFLTYFQNEAQLDKSGLPSDRFFAERPEGSVSTLKIQRTQQEDSAVYLCASSSGPATSGRAYEQYFGPGTRLTVT.